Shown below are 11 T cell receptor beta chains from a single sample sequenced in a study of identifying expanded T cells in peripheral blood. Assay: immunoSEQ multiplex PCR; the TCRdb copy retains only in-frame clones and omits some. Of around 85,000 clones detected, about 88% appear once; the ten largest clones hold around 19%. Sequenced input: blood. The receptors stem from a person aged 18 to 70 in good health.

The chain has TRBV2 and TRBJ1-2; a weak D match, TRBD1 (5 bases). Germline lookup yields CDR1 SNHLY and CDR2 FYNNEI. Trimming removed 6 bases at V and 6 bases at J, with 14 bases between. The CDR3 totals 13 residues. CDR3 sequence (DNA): TGTGCCAGCAGGGGGACTTTAGTGGATGGCTACACCTTC. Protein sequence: CASRGTLVDGYTF.

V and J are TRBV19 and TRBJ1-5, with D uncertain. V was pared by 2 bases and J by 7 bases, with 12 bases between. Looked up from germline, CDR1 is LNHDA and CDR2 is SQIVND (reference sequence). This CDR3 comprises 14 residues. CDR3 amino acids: CASSIMGREQPQHF. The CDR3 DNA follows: TGTGCCAGTAGTATAATGGGAAGGGAACAGCCCCAGCATTTT.

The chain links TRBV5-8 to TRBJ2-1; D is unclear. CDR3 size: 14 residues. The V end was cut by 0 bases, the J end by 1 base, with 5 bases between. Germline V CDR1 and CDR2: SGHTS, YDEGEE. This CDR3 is CASSLVPSYNEQFF. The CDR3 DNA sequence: TGTGCCAGCAGCTTGGTGCCGTCCTACAATGAGCAGTTCTTC.

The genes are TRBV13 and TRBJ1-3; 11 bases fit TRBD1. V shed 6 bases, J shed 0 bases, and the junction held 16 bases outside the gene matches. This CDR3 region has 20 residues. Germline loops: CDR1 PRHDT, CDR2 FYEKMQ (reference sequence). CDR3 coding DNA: TGTGCCAGCAGGCGTTTCGCCGGGACAGGGGGTTCGGACTCTGGAAACACCATATATTTT. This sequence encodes CASRRFAGTGGSDSGNTIYF.

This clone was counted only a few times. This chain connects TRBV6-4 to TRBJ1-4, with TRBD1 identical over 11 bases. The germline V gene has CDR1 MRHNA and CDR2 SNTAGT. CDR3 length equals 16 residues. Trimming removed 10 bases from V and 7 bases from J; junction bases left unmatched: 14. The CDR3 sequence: CANHRDRGTRGEKLFF. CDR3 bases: TGTGCCAACCACCGGGACAGGGGGACGCGGGGTGAAAAACTGTTTTTT.

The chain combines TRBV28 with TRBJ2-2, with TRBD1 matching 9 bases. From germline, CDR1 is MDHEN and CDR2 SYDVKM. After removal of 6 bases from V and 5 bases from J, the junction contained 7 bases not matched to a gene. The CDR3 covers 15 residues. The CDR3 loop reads CASRATGTGTGELFF. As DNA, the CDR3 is TGTGCCAGCAGGGCCACCGGGACAGGGACCGGGGAGCTGTTTTTT.

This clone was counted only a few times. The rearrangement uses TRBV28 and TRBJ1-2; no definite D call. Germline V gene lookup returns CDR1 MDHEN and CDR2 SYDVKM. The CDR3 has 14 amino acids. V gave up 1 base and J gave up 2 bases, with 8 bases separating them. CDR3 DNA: TGTGCCAGCAGTTTATCGCACGGGAACTATGGCTACACCTTC. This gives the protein CASSLSHGNYGYTF.

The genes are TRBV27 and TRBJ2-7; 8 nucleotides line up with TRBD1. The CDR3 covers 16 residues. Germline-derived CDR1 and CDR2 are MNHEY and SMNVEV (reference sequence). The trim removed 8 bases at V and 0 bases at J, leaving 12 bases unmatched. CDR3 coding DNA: TGTGCCAGCCCGTGCCCGACAGGGGTTGCCTCCTACGAGCAGTACTTC. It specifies CASPCPTGVASYEQYF.

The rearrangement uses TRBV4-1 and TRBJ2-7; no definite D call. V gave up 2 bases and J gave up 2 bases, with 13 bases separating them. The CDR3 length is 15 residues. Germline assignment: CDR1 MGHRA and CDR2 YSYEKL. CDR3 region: CASSQLGVRTYEQYF. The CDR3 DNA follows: TGCGCCAGCAGCCAACTTGGGGTCAGGACCTACGAGCAGTACTTC.

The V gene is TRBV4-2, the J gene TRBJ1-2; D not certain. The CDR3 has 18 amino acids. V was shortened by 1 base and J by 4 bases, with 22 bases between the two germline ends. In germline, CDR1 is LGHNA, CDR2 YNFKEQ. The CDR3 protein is CASSQGFGGQSGSYGYTF. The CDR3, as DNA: TGTGCCAGCAGCCAAGGTTTTGGAGGTCAGTCGGGATCCTATGGCTACACCTTC.

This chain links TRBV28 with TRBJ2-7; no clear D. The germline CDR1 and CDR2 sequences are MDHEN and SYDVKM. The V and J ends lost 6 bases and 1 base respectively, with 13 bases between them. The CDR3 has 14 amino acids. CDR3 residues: CASRPWTDSYEQYF. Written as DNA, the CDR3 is TGTGCCAGCAGACCTTGGACGGATTCCTACGAGCAGTACTTC. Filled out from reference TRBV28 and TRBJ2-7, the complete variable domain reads DVKVTQSSRYLVKRTGEKVFLECVQDMDHENMFWYRQDPGLGLRLIYFSYDVKMKEKGDIPEGYSVSREKKERFSLILESASTNQTSMYLCASRPWTDSYEQYFGPGTRLTVT.